The next 7 T cell receptor beta chains were all read from a single sample in a study of blood T cell repertoires in COVID-19 (dated by TCRdb to 2020 to 2022). The library was prepared using the immunoSEQ multiplex PCR assay. Here the immuneACCESS table is served through TCRdb, limited to in-frame sequences with V and J called. Missing clones are a known gap in these copies; in checked studies unresolved V genes cover under half, and the rest lacks a known reason. This sample gives 200,000 to 300,000 clones in total; about nine tenths of them show up just once. Over 1.2% of the sample is held by the ten biggest clonotypes. The sequenced sample consisted of peripheral blood. Receptors were obtained from a woman aged 40-49 years who had recovered from COVID-19.

V is TRBV6-5 and J is TRBJ2-1, with TRBD2 matching 8 bases. Trimming took 8 bases from V and 8 from J; bases not matched to a gene: 8. Per germline, CDR1 MNHEY and CDR2 SVGAGI. The CDR3 loop spans 13 amino acids. CDR3 coding DNA: TGTGCCAGCGTAGCGGGGCCGGGGGATGAGCAGTTCTTC. It codes for CASVAGPGDEQFF.

The J gene is TRBJ1-6, the V gene TRBV7-9; D unresolved. This CDR3 contains 14 residues. The ends were cut back, 1 base at V and 10 bases at J, with 11 bases in the middle. CDR1 and CDR2 from the germline V gene are SEHNR and FQNEAQ (reference sequence). Here the CDR3 reads CASSLEPGESPLHF. DNA for the CDR3: TGTGCCAGCAGCTTAGAGCCTGGGGAGTCACCCCTCCACTTT.

The rearrangement uses TRBV5-1 and TRBJ1-2, with 7 bases that match TRBD1. This CDR3 is built from 13 residues. V shed 4 bases and J 5 bases; nucleotides not matched to a gene: 5. Germline CDR1 and CDR2: SGHRS and YFSETQ. In DNA form, the CDR3 reads TGCGCCAGCAGCGGAGGGGGCGCTTATGGCTACACCTTC. Translated, it gives CASSGGGAYGYTF.

The chain joins TRBV6-5 to TRBJ1-1; tentative D call: TRBD1 (6 bases). V was trimmed by 2 bases and J by 1 base, leaving 8 bases between them. Germline CDR1 reads MNHEY; CDR2 reads SVGAGI. The CDR3 totals 14 residues. CDR3 region: CASSYMGANTEAFF. CDR3 coding DNA: TGTGCCAGCAGTTACATGGGGGCGAACACTGAAGCTTTCTTT.

The J gene is TRBJ1-3, the V gene TRBV6-6; 7 nucleotides match TRBD1. The CDR3 loop spans 19 amino acids. Germline CDR1 MNHNY, CDR2 SVGAGI (reference sequence). V was clipped by 5 bases and J by 0 bases; unmatched bases: 16. This CDR3 is CASSLDREFSLSSGNTIYF. The CDR3, as DNA: TGTGCCAGCAGTCTAGACAGGGAGTTCAGTTTGAGCTCTGGAAACACCATATATTTT.

V and J are TRBV3-1 (or the pseudogene TRBV3-2) and TRBJ2-7, with a weak D call TRBD1 (5 bases). This CDR3 is built from 14 residues. Germline V gene lookup returns CDR1 LGHDT and CDR2 YNNKEL (reference sequence). Trimming removed 1 base at V and 9 bases at J, with 16 bases between. CDR3 sequence reads: CASSQAAGKARQYF. The CDR3 DNA sequence: TGTGCCAGCAGCCAAGCGGCAGGGAAGGCTCGGCAGTACTTC.

V usage is TRBV7-9 and J usage is TRBJ2-2; D might be TRBD1 (7 bases). V lost 4 bases, J lost 4 bases, and 10 bases lay in between. The germline CDR1 and CDR2 sequences are SEHNR and FQNEAQ (reference sequence). The CDR3 covers 14 residues. The CDR3 sequence: CASSSQGGTGELFF. DNA of the CDR3: TGTGCCAGCAGCTCCCAGGGGGGCACCGGGGAGCTGTTTTTT.